This T cell receptor (beta chain) comes out of a study of blood T cell repertoires in COVID-19. Generated by immunoSEQ multiplex PCR, the TCRdb table keeps only in-frame clones and is missing some. The repertoire consists of some 250,000 clones, with around 85% occurring once and the leading ten covering 5.5% to 8%. Trimming at V came to 3 bases and at J to 4 bases, leaving 9 bases not matched to a gene. Per the germline V gene, CDR1 is SGHDT and CDR2 is YYEEEE. This CDR3 has 16 amino acids. The TCR was taken from a man aged 55 to 70 with acute or convalescent COVID-19. Material: peripheral blood. V is TRBV5-6 and J is TRBJ1-2, with 10 bases lining up with TRBD1. CDR3 region: CASSYGGQGEIYGYTF. DNA of the CDR3: TGTGCCAGCAGCTACGGAGGACAGGGGGAGATCTATGGCTACACCTTC. Full variable domain (rest looked up from reference TRBV5-6 and TRBJ1-2): DAGVTQSPTHLIKTRGQQVTLRCSPKSGHDTVSWYQQALGQGPQFIFQYYEEEERQRGNFPDRFSGHQFPNYSSELNVNALLLGDSALYLCASSYGGQGEIYGYTFGSGTRLTVV.